A selection of T cell receptor beta chains follows, all from one sample in a study of siplizumab effects on memory and regulatory T cells. Generated by immunoSEQ multiplex PCR, the TCRdb table keeps only in-frame clones and is missing some. Of 62,000 or so clones in the sample, approximately 87% were seen once. Sequencing input: memory CD4+ T cells sorted from blood. These TCRs come from a human donor in good health. The CDR3 runs from the conserved cysteine through the conserved F or W. The order of the fields is V gene, D gene, J gene, CDR3 DNA, CDR3 protein. D genes are given only for firm matches.

TRBV19	TRBD1	TRBJ2-2	TGTGCCAGTAGTACCCAGGGGGCGCGGGAGCTGTTTTTT	CASSTQGARELFF
TRBV6-5	.	TRBJ1-6	TGTGCCAGCAGTTTCTCCCGGGACGGAGGAAATTCACCCCTCCACTTT	CASSFSRDGGNSPLHF
TRBV7-3	.	TRBJ2-5	TGTGCCAGCAGCCAATTCCCGACGGAAGAGACCCAGTACTTC	CASSQFPTEETQYF
TRBV9	TRBD1	TRBJ1-1	TGTGCCAGCAGCGAGGACAGGGGGCTTTGGACTGAAGCTTTCTTT	CASSEDRGLWTEAFF
TRBV5-5	.	TRBJ2-3	TGTGCCAGCACCCCGAGGGGGGAAGCAGATACGCAGTATTTT	CASTPRGEADTQYF
TRBV7-6	TRBD2	TRBJ2-5	TGTGCCAGCAGCGAGCCAACCGGGACTAGCGGGGAGACCCAGTACTTC	CASSEPTGTSGETQYF
TRBV6-6	.	TRBJ2-5	TGTGCCAGCAGCAGGATGGGAGAGACCCAGTACTTC	CASSRMGETQYF
TRBV27	.	TRBJ2-1	TGTGCCAGCAGTTTAGGGGGAGAGATAAGGAAGGGACAGTTCTTC	CASSLGGEIRKGQFF
TRBV9	.	TRBJ2-3	TGTGCCAGCAGCGTATCGGTAGATACGCAGTATTTT	CASSVSVDTQYF
TRBV19	TRBD1	TRBJ1-2	TGTGCCAGTAGTATAGTTGGACAGGAGTTTTATGGCTACACCTTC	CASSIVGQEFYGYTF
TRBV15	TRBD2	TRBJ2-1	TGTGCTAAGCCGGGGGGGCCTGTTTACAATGAGCAGTTCTTC	CAKPGGPVYNEQFF
TRBV5-1	.	TRBJ2-2	TGCGCCAGCAGCGCCGTCACAGGCGGGGAGCTGTTTTTT	CASSAVTGGELFF
TRBV9	TRBD2	TRBJ2-7	TGTGCCAGCAGCCCCCGACTAGCGGCCCCCTTAGAGCAGTACTTC	CASSPRLAAPLEQYF
TRBV4-1	TRBD2	TRBJ2-5	TGCGCCAGCAGCCAGAAGACTGGCGGGGGAGAGACCCAGTACTTC	CASSQKTGGGETQYF
TRBV7-9	.	TRBJ2-7	TGTGCCAGCAGCTTAGATGTTGGGGGCATAGATGAGCAGTACTTC	CASSLDVGGIDEQYF
TRBV7-9	TRBD1	TRBJ1-2	TGTGCCAGCAGCTTAGATGGGACAGGGGCCTCCTATGGCTACACCTTC	CASSLDGTGASYGYTF
TRBV5-4	.	TRBJ2-1	TGTGCCAGCAGCTTGGGAGGGGCGCCATCCTACAATGAGCAGTTCTTC	CASSLGGAPSYNEQFF
TRBV9	.	TRBJ2-5	TGTGCCAGCAGCGTAGGGACTTTTCAAGAGACCCAGTACTTC	CASSVGTFQETQYF
TRBV4-1	.	TRBJ1-5	.	CASSQVGKDILAQHF
TRBV29-1	.	TRBJ2-3	TGCAGCGTTGCCCCGGGCGATACGCAGTATTTT	CSVAPGDTQYF
TRBV19	.	TRBJ2-7	TGTGCCAGTAGCGCTCACTCCGGGAGCAGCGAGCAGTACTTC	CASSAHSGSSEQYF
TRBV9	TRBD1	TRBJ2-7	TGTGCCAGCAGCGCCTCAGGGGGCCCAGACTACGAGCAGTACTTC	CASSASGGPDYEQYF